These 21 T cell receptor beta chains were all obtained from the same sample, sequenced in a study of technical replicates of blood from a handful of donors. Some clones are missing from TCRdb's copy, which holds only in-frame ones; the method was immunoSEQ multiplex PCR. This sample has roughly 70,000 clones, with roughly 94% found just once. The sequenced sample was T cells isolated from PBMCs. The receptors here all came from a human donor in good health.

Only a few counts were recorded for this clone. V and J are TRBV6-5 and TRBJ2-5, with 8 bases fitting TRBD1. After removal of 3 bases from V and 3 bases from J, the junction contained 6 bases not matched to a gene. This CDR3 is built from 15 residues. Germline CDR1 reads MNHEY; CDR2 reads SVGAGI. CDR3 loop: CASSYPGTGEETQYF. Written as DNA, the CDR3 is TGTGCCAGCAGTTATCCCGGGACAGGAGAAGAGACCCAGTACTTC.

This sequence joins TRBV19 and TRBJ1-3; D not resolved. CDR3 length: 14 amino acids. The V gene's germline CDR1 is LNHDA and CDR2 SQIVND (reference sequence). V was trimmed by 9 bases and J by 0 bases, leaving 12 bases between them. The CDR3 coding sequence is TGTGCCAGCAGACAACAGAGCTCTGGAAACACCATATATTTT. It encodes CASRQQSSGNTIYF. The entire variable domain, with the rest obtained from reference TRBV19 and TRBJ1-3, is as follows: DGGITQSPKYLFRKEGQNVTLSCEQNLNHDAMYWYRQDPGQGLRLIYYSQIVNDFQKGDIAEGYSVSREKKESFPLTVTSAQKNPTAFYLCASRQQSSGNTIYFGEGSWLTVV.

This clone was observed once. V is TRBV7-3 and J is TRBJ1-5; the match to TRBD1 covers 7 bases. CDR3 length equals 14 residues. V shed 5 bases and J 7 bases; nucleotides not matched to a gene: 8. The germline V gene has CDR1 SGHTA and CDR2 FQGTGA. The CDR3 sequence is CASSLTGVGQPQHF. CDR3 coding DNA: TGTGCCAGCAGCCTCACAGGGGTGGGACAGCCCCAGCATTTT.

V usage is TRBV7-9 and J usage is TRBJ2-3; D gene ambiguous. Per germline, CDR1 SEHNR and CDR2 FQNEAQ (reference sequence). Trimming pared 1 base from V and 6 bases from J, leaving 8 bases between. The CDR3 spans 13 residues. This CDR3 is CASSLGVSDTQYF. The CDR3 nucleotides read TGTGCCAGCAGCTTAGGAGTCTCGGATACGCAGTATTTT.

This chain connects TRBV11-3 to TRBJ2-3; D remains ambiguous. The CDR3 is 14 amino acids. With 1 base removed from V and 3 bases from J, the gap between germline ends came to 8 bases. Germline-derived CDR1 and CDR2 are SGHNT and YENEEA. CDR3 amino acids: CASSLGAVTDTQYF. The DNA of the CDR3 is TGTGCCAGCAGCTTAGGTGCGGTGACAGATACGCAGTATTTT. Using reference TRBV11-3 and TRBJ2-3 for the parts outside the CDR3, the full variable domain is EAGVVQSPRYKIIEKKQPVAFWCNPISGHNTLYWYLQNLGQGPELLIRYENEEAVDDSQLPKDRFSAERLKGVDSTLKIQPAELGDSAVYLCASSLGAVTDTQYFGPGTRLTVL.

This clone was seen more than once but under ten times. The chain has TRBV19 and TRBJ1-2, with D maybe TRBD1 (6 bases). The CDR3 loop spans 14 amino acids. V was clipped by 3 bases and J by 3 bases, with 11 bases between them. Per the germline V gene, CDR1 is LNHDA and CDR2 is SQIVND (reference sequence). The CDR3 protein is CASSMRGTDYGYTF. The CDR3, as DNA: TGTGCCAGTAGTATGAGGGGGACGGACTATGGCTACACCTTC.

V gene TRBV11-3 combines with J gene TRBJ2-1; a weak D match, TRBD2 (5 bases). Germline lookup yields CDR1 SGHNT and CDR2 YENEEA. This CDR3 is 15 amino acids long. Trimming left V 5 bases short and J 0 bases short, with 11 bases between. The CDR3, as DNA: TGTGCCAGCAGCCCCACGGGAAGCTCCTACAATGAGCAGTTCTTC. The encoded protein is CASSPTGSSYNEQFF.

This clone was recorded once. The chain uses TRBV15 and TRBJ1-2; perhaps TRBD1 as D (5 bases). The CDR3 sequence is 13 residues long. CDR1 and CDR2 from the germline V gene are LNHNV and YYDKDF (reference sequence). Deletions cut 3 bases from V and 5 bases from J, with 10 bases between. CDR3 sequence (DNA): TGTGCCACCAGCAGGACAGCTGATTATGGCTACACCTTC. As protein: CATSRTADYGYTF.

This sequence joins TRBV6-5 and TRBJ2-2; D is unresolved. The germline CDR1 and CDR2 sequences are MNHEY and SVGAGI. V was trimmed by 7 bases and J by 5 bases, leaving 5 bases between them. This CDR3 region has 11 residues. In DNA, the CDR3 is TGTGCCAGCACCCATACCGGGGAGCTGTTTTTT. Encoded protein: CASTHTGELFF.

The chain carries TRBV29-1 and TRBJ2-2; 7 bases match TRBD2. CDR1 SQVTM and CDR2 ANQGSEA come from the germline V gene. J lost 3 bases, V lost 3 bases, and 1 base had no gene match. This CDR3 has 13 residues. The CDR3 is CSVEGGYTGELFF. In nucleotides, the CDR3 is TGCAGCGTTGAGGGGGGGTACACCGGGGAGCTGTTTTTT.

CDR3 protein: CAIKEVDEQYF. In DNA form, the CDR3 reads TGTGCCATCAAGGAGGTCGACGAGCAGTACTTC. The genes are TRBV10-3 and TRBJ2-7, with D maybe TRBD2 (5 bases). CDR1 and CDR2 (germline): ENHRY, SYGVKD. The CDR3 length is 11 residues. Trimming took off 7 bases at V and 5 bases at J, with 9 bases between the two ends.

The chain uses TRBV7-9 and TRBJ2-5; TRBD1 is a possible D gene (5 bases). CDR1 and CDR2 from the germline V gene are SEHNR and FQNEAQ (reference sequence). There are 14 residues in the CDR3. Trimming cost V 3 bases and J 4 bases, with 12 bases left between them. Written as DNA, the CDR3 is TGTGCCAGCAGCTTCGCAGGGCTGGCAGAGACCCAGTACTTC. This encodes CASSFAGLAETQYF.

The chain carries TRBV5-1 and TRBJ1-4; no reliable D call. Trimming removed 4 bases from V and 6 bases from J, with 10 bases in between. CDR3 length equals 13 residues. CDR1 is SGHRS and CDR2 is YFSETQ in the germline V gene. In DNA form, the CDR3 reads TGCGCCAGCAGCCCGCGCCTTGATGAAAAACTGTTTTTT. Amino acids: CASSPRLDEKLFF.

A single count supports this clone. This chain uses TRBV21-1 with TRBJ1-5; the table gives TRBD1 as D, unverified against the DNA. TRBV21-1 is classified as a pseudogene. The CDR3 is 16 amino acids. CDR3 nucleotide sequence: TGTGCCAGCAGCAAAGGGTGTCAGGGGATAGGTCAGCCCCAGCATTTT. Amino acids: CASSKGCQGIGQPQHF.

The chain links TRBV2 to TRBJ2-2; 13 bases line up with TRBD2. Germline-derived CDR1 and CDR2 are SNHLY and FYNNEI. Trimming at V came to 6 bases and at J to 6 bases, leaving 7 bases not matched to a gene. The CDR3 loop spans 16 amino acids. CDR3 region: CASRLLAGGPSGELFF. CDR3 DNA sequence: TGTGCCAGCAGACTACTAGCGGGAGGGCCTTCCGGGGAGCTGTTTTTT.

This sequence joins TRBV11-3 and TRBJ2-2; 7 bases fit TRBD1. This CDR3 region has 15 residues. The germline gives CDR1 SGHNT, CDR2 YENEEA. J lost 6 bases, V lost 2 bases, and 6 bases had no gene match. CDR3 bases: TGTGCCAGCAGCTTATCCAGGGGGATCTCCGGGGAGCTGTTTTTT. This translates into CASSLSRGISGELFF.

The J gene is TRBJ2-7, the V gene TRBV9; 11 bases fit TRBD1. V lost 2 bases, J lost 2 bases, and 6 bases stayed unmatched. The CDR3 extends over 16 amino acids. CDR1 and CDR2 (germline): SGDLS, YYNGEE. The CDR3 nucleotides are TGTGCCAGCAGCGTCTCCGGGACAGGGGGAACCTACGAGCAGTACTTC. Translated: CASSVSGTGGTYEQYF.

This chain joins TRBV5-4 and TRBJ2-1; 10 bases are a match to TRBD1. The germline V gene has CDR1 SGHNT and CDR2 YYREEE (reference sequence). This CDR3 has 14 amino acids. The junction had 3 bases not matched to a gene; V was cut back by 1 base and J by 8 bases. CDR3 sequence reads: CASSLPGTGDEQFF. DNA for the CDR3: TGTGCCAGCAGCTTGCCGGGGACAGGGGATGAGCAGTTCTTC.

The V call is TRBV18, the J call TRBJ2-3; D is ambiguous. V shed 4 bases and J shed 3 bases, with 8 bases lying between them. Per germline, CDR1 KGHSH and CDR2 LQKENI. This CDR3 contains 13 residues. The CDR3 loop reads CASSQIRTDTQYF. Here the CDR3 DNA reads TGTGCCAGCTCACAGATACGGACAGATACGCAGTATTTT. Looking up the rest from reference TRBV18 and TRBJ2-3 gives the full variable domain: NAGVMQNPRHLVRRRGQEARLRCSPMKGHSHVYWYRQLPEEGLKFMVYLQKENIIDESGMPKERFSAEFPKEGPSILRIQQVVRGDSAAYFCASSQIRTDTQYFGPGTRLTVL.

The V gene is TRBV30, the J gene TRBJ1-2, with 8 positions matching TRBD1. Looked up from germline, CDR1 is GTSNPN and CDR2 is SVGIG (reference sequence). With V trimmed by 2 bases and J by 4 bases, 3 bases remained unmatched. The CDR3 is 13 amino acids. The CDR3 sequence: CAWSRDRSYGYTF. The CDR3 region has the DNA TGTGCCTGGAGTAGGGACAGGAGCTATGGCTACACCTTC.

The chain combines TRBV11-3 with TRBJ2-2; TRBD1 matches 8 bases. Trimming took 5 bases from V and 4 from J; bases not matched to a gene: 9. This CDR3 region has 16 residues. Looked up from germline, CDR1 is SGHNT and CDR2 is YENEEA. The CDR3 loop is CASSPHDRGGTGELFF. CDR3 DNA: TGTGCCAGCAGCCCTCACGACAGGGGAGGCACCGGGGAGCTGTTTTTT.